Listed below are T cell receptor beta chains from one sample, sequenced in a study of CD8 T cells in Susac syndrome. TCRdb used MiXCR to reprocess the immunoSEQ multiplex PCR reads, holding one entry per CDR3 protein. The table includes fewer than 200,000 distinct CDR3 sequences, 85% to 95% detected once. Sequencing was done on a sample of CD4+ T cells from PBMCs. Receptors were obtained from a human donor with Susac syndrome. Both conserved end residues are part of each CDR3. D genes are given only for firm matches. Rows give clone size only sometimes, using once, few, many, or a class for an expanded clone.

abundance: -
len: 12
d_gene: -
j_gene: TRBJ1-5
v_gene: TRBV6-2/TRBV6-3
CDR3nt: TGTGCCAGCAGCACCGACAAGCGGCCCCAGCATTTT
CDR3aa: CASSTDKRPQHF

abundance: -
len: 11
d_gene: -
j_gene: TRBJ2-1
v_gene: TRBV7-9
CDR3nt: TGTGCCAGCAGCCCCCAGGTAGGACTGTTCTTC
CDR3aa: CASSPQVGLFF

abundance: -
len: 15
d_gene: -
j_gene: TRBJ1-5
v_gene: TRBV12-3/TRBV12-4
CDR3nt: TGTGCCAGCGCGACAGGTGATTATAGCAATCAGCCCCAGCATTTT
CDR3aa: CASATGDYSNQPQHF

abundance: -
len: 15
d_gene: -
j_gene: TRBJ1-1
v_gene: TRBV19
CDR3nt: TGTGCCAGTAGTATCCGCATCAGAATGAACACTGAAGCTTTCTTT
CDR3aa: CASSIRIRMNTEAFF

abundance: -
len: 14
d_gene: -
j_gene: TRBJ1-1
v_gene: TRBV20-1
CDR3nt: TGCAGTGCTAGAGACTCGGCTATGTATCCTCCGGTCCTCTTT
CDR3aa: CSARDSAMYPPVLF

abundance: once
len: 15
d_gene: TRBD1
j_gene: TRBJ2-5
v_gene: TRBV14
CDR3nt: TGTGCCAGCAGCCCATGGACAGGGGGCTTGGAGACCCAGTACTTC
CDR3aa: CASSPWTGGLETQYF

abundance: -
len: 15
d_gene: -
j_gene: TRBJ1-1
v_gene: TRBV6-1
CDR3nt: TGTGCCAGCACAGTGGATTTGGGGAGGAACACTGAAGCTTTCTTT
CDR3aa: CASTVDLGRNTEAFF

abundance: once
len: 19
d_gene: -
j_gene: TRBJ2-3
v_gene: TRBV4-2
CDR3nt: TGTGCCAGCAGCCAAGGCATAGGGGGAGCCAACGTATACACAGATACGCAGTATTTT
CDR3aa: CASSQGIGGANVYTDTQYF

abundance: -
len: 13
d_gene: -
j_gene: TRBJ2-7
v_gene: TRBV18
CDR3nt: TGTGCCAGCTCACCAGACCGACAGATCGAGCAGTACTTC
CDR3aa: CASSPDRQIEQYF

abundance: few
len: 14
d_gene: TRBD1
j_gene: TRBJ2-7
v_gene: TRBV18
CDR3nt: TGTGCCAGCTCACCCGGGACAGGTTCCTACGAGCAGTACTTC
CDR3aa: CASSPGTGSYEQYF

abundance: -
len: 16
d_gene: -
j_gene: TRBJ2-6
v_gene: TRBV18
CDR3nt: TGTGCCAGCTCACTGACAGGCTTTTCTGGGGCCAACGTCCTGACTTTC
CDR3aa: CASSLTGFSGANVLTF

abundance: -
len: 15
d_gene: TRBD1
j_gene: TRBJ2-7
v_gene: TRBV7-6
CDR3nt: TGTGCCAGCAGAACTGGGACAGGGGGGCCCTACGAGCAGTACTTC
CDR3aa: CASRTGTGGPYEQYF

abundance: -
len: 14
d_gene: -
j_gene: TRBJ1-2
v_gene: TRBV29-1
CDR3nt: TGCAGCGCCGTGAGAGGGGCTCCTAACTATGGCTACACCTTC
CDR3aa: CSAVRGAPNYGYTF

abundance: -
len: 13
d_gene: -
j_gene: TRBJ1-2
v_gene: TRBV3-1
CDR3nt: TGTGCCAGCAGCCAAGTAAACAGCTATGGCTACACCTTC
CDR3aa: CASSQVNSYGYTF

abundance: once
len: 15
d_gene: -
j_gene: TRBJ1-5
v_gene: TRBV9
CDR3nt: TGTGCCAGCAGCCCGATGGGACTTAGCAATCAGCCCCAGCATTTT
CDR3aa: CASSPMGLSNQPQHF

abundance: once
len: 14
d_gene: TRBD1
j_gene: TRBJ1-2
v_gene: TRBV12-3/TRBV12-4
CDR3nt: TGTGCCAGCAGTCCCGGACAGGAGCCCTATGGCTACACCTTC
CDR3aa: CASSPGQEPYGYTF

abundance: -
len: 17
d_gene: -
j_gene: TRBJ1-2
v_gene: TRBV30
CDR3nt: TGTGCCTGGAGTAAGGCCGGGGGGGCAGGGCTTCTCTATGGCTACACCTTC
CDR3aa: CAWSKAGGAGLLYGYTF

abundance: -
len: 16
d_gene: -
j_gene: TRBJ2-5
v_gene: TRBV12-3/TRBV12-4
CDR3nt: TGTGCCAGCAGTTTAGGGGGGGCTGGGGACCAAGAGACCCAGTACTTC
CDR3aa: CASSLGGAGDQETQYF

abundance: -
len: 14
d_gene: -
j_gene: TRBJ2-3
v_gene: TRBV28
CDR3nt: TGTGCCAGCACCTTTCCGCAGGTCCCAGATACGCAGTATTTT
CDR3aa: CASTFPQVPDTQYF

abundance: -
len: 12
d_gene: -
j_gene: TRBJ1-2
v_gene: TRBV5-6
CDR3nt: TGTGCCAGCAGCTTTTCCAGGAGTGGCTACACCTTC
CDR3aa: CASSFSRSGYTF

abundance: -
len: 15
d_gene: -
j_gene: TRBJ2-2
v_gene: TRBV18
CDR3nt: TGTGCCAGCTCACTAGGGACCCTCGGCACCGGGGAGCTGTTTTTT
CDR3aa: CASSLGTLGTGELFF

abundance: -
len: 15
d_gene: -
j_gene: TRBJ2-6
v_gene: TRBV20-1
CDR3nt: TGCAGTGCTAGAATCAAGGGGCCTGGGGCCAACGTCCTGACTTTC
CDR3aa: CSARIKGPGANVLTF

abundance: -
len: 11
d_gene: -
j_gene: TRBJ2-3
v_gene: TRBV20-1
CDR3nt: TGCAGTGCCTACTCTCCAGATACGCAGTATTTT
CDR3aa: CSAYSPDTQYF

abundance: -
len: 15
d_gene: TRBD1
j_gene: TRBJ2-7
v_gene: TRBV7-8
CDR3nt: TGTGCCAGCAGCTCGAAACAGGGGGTGCCTCTAGAGCAGTACTTC
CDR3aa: CASSSKQGVPLEQYF

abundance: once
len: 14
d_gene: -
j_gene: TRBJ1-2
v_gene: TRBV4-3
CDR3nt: TGCGCCAGCAGCCAAGATTTGGGATTGGCTGGCTACACCTTC
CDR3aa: CASSQDLGLAGYTF

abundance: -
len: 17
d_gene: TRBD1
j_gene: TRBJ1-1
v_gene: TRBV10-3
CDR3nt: TGTGCCATCAGTGGGGCCGGGACAGGTCCCATGAACACTGAAGCTTTCTTT
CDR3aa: CAISGAGTGPMNTEAFF

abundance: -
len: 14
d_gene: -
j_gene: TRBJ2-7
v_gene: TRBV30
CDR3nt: TGTGCCTGGAGGAGACAGGTGATCGGCTACGAGCAGTACTTC
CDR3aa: CAWRRQVIGYEQYF

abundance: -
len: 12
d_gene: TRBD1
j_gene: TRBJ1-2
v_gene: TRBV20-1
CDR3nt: TGCAGTGCTGGAGGGACAGGGTATGGCTACACCTTC
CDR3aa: CSAGGTGYGYTF

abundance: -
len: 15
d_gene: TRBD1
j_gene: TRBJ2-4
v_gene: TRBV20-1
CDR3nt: TGCAGTGCCGAAGGACAGGGAGGAGCCAAAAACATTCAGTACTTC
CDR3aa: CSAEGQGGAKNIQYF

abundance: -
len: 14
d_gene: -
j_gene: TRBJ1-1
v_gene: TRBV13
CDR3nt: TGTGCCAGCAGCTTCCGGACGCCGAACACTGAAGCTTTCTTT
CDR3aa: CASSFRTPNTEAFF

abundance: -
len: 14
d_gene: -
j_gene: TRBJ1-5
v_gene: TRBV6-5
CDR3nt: TGTGCCAGCAGTTACTCGACAGCTCGTCAGCCCCAGCATTTT
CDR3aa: CASSYSTARQPQHF

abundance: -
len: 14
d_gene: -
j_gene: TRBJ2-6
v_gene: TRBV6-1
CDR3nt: TGTGCCAGCAGGGGCTCTGGGGGGGCCAACGTCCTGACTTTC
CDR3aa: CASRGSGGANVLTF

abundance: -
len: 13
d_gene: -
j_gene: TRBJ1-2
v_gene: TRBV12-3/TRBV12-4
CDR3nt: TGTGCCGTAGCAGTCGACGAAGTCTATGGCTACACCTTC
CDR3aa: CAVAVDEVYGYTF

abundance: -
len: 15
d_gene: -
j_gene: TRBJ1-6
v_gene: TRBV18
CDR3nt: TGTGCCAGCTCACCACCGATGGGGCAGAGCTCACCCCTCCACTTT
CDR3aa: CASSPPMGQSSPLHF

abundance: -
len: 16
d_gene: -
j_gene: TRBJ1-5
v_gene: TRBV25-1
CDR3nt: TGTGCCAGCAGTGAAAGCCAAATTGGGGCCAATCAGCCCCAGCATTTT
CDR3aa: CASSESQIGANQPQHF

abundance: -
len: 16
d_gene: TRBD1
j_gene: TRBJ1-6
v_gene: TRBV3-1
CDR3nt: TGTGCCAGCAGCCCGACAGGGGGTAGCCCTGGATCACCCCTCCACTTT
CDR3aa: CASSPTGGSPGSPLHF

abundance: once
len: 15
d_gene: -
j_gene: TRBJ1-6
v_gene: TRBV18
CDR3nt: TGTGCCAGCTCACCATCGGGGGTCCGGAGTTCACCCCTCCACTTT
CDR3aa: CASSPSGVRSSPLHF

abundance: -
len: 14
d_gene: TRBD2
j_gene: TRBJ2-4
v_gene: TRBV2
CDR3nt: TGTGCCAGCAGTGAGACTAGCAACAAAAACATTCAGTACTTC
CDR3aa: CASSETSNKNIQYF

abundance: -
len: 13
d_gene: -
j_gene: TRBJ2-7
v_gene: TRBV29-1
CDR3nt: TGCAGCGTTGAAGAAGCACAGGGCTACGAGCAGTACTTC
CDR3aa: CSVEEAQGYEQYF

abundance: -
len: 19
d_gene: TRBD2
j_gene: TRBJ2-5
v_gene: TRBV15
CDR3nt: TGTGCCACCAGCAGAGATTTGTTGGCTAGCGGGGGGACAGGGGAGACCCAGTACTTC
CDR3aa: CATSRDLLASGGTGETQYF

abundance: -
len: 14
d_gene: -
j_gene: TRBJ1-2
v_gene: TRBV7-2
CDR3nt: TGTGCCAGCAGCTTAAACAGGGTGGGGAGGGGCTACACCTTC
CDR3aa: CASSLNRVGRGYTF

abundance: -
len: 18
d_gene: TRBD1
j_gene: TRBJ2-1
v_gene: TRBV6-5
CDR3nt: TGTGCCAGCAGTTACTCGTGGGACAGGGGTGTTAAAGTCAATGAGCAGTTCTTC
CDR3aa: CASSYSWDRGVKVNEQFF

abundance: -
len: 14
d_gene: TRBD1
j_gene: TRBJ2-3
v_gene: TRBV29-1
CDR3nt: TGCAGCGCTTCGACAGGGGACGTCGGGGATACGCAGTATTTT
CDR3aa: CSASTGDVGDTQYF

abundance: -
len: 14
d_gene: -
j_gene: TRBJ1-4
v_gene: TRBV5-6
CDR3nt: TGTGCCAGCAGCTGGACAATAGCTAATGAAAAACTGTTTTTT
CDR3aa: CASSWTIANEKLFF

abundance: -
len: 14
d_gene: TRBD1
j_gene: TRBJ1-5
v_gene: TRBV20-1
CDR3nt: TGCAGTGCTTCCCCGGGACAGGGAGATCAGCCCCAGCATTTT
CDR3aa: CSASPGQGDQPQHF

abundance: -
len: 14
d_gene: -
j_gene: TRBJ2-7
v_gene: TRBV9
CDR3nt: TGTGCCAGCAGCGTAGCAGGGGTCGGCTTCGAGCAGTACTTC
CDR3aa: CASSVAGVGFEQYF

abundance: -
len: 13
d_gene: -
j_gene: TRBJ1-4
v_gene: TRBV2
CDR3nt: TGTGCCAGCACCCAATCGGCCCATGAAAAACTGTTTTTT
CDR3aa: CASTQSAHEKLFF

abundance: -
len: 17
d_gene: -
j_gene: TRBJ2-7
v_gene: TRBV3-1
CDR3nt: TGTGCCAGCAGCCAAGATAGGAGCCCCGGGACACCGGGGGAGCAGTACTTC
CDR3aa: CASSQDRSPGTPGEQYF

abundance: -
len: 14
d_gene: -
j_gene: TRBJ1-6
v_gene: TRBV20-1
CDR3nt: TGCAGTGCTGCACAGGGAGCCTATAATTCACCCCTCCACTTT
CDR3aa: CSAAQGAYNSPLHF